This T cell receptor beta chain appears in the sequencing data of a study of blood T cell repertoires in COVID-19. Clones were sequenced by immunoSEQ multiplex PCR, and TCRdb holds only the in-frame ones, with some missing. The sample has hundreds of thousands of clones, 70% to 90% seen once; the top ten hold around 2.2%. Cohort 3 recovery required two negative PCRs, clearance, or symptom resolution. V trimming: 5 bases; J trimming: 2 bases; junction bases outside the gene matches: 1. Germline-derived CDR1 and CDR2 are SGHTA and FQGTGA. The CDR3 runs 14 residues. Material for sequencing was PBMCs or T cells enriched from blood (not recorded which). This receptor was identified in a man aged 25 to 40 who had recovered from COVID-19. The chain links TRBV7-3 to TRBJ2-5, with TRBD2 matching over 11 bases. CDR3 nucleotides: TGTGCCAGCAGCCCTAGCGGGGGGCAAGAGACCCAGTACTTC. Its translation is CASSPSGGQETQYF.